The 3 T cell receptor beta chains reported below all come from one sample, sequenced in a study of blood T cell repertoires in COVID-19. TCRdb's table, derived via immunoSEQ multiplex PCR, lists solely in-frame clones and lacks some. The sample has tens of thousands of clones; 86% are singletons. Sequencing input: peripheral blood. These receptor sequences come from a man of 80 years or more with acute or convalescent COVID-19.

The rearrangement joins TRBV9 to TRBJ2-7, with D possibly TRBD1 on 6 matching bases. The CDR3 length is 14 residues. Germline V gene lookup returns CDR1 SGDLS and CDR2 YYNGEE. The V gene lost 0 bases and the J gene lost 2 bases, with 9 bases spanning the gap. The CDR3 here is CASSVGGTTYEQYF. The CDR3 nucleotides are TGTGCCAGCAGCGTAGGAGGGACAACCTACGAGCAGTACTTC.

V is TRBV12-5 and J is TRBJ2-7; 10 nucleotides agree with TRBD1. The CDR3 runs 14 residues. Per germline, CDR1 LGHNT and CDR2 FRNRAP. After removal of 6 bases from V and 5 bases from J, the junction contained 7 bases not matched to a gene. The CDR3 here is CASGQMGTGDEQYF. CDR3 nucleotide sequence: TGTGCTAGTGGCCAAATGGGGACAGGGGACGAGCAGTACTTC.

The chain has TRBV6-2 or TRBV6-3 and TRBJ2-7; the match to TRBD1 covers 9 bases. The CDR3 contains 13 residues. Germline V gene lookup returns CDR1 MNHEY and CDR2 SVGEGT. CDR3 bases: TGTGCCAGCAGCCGGGACAGGGTTTCTCTCCAACCAGTC. It codes for CASSRDRVSLQPV.